This note documents a single T cell receptor (beta chain) sequence. Its antigen is not identified. Surgery cases with the highest brain T cell transcript signatures were chosen for sequencing. The CDR3 consists of 14 residues. Germline V lookup: CDR1 SGHRS, CDR2 YFSETQ. J lost 4 bases, V lost 4 bases, and 3 bases had no gene match. The data were produced by immunoSEQ multiplex PCR, yet TCRdb's version contains in-frame clones alone and is incomplete. The sample includes tens of thousands of clones, 95% to 97% seen only once; the top ten take more than 0.3%. This specimen belongs to a study of brain T cells in children with intractable seizures. General study findings and limits: Pre- and post-surgery blood differed in depth, so pre-surgery absences may be undersampling.

The sample here was peripheral blood, taken at surgery. This chain links TRBV5-1 with TRBJ1-2; 11 nucleotides align to TRBD1. The receptor was isolated from a boy less than two years old with focal cortical dysplasia and intractable seizures. Here the CDR3 DNA reads TGCGCCAGCAGCAGGACAGGGGGCGGCTATGGCTACACCTTC. Encoded protein: CASSRTGGGYGYTF.